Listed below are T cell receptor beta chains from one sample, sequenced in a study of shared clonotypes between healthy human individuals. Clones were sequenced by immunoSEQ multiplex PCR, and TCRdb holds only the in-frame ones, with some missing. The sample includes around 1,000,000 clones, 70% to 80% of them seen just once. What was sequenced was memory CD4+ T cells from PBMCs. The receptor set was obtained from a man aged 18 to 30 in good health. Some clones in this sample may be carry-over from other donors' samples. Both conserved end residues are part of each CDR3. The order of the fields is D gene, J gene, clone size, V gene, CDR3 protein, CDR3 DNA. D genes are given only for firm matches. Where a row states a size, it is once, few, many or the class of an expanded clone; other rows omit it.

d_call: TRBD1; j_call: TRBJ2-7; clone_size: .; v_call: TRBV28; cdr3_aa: CASSTTGPLTYEQYF; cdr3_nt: TGTGCCAGCAGTACGACAGGGCCACTCACCTACGAGCAGTACTTC
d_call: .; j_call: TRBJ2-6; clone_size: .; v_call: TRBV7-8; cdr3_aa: CASSLRVSGANVLTF; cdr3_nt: TGTGCCAGCAGCTTAAGGGTCTCTGGGGCCAACGTCCTGACTTTC
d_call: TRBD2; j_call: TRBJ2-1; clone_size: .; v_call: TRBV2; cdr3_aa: CASSISGLYNEQFF; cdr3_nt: TGTGCCAGCAGTATTAGCGGGCTCTACAATGAGCAGTTCTTC
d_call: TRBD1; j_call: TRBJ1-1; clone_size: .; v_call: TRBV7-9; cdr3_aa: CASSPRDRSNTEAFF; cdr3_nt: TGTGCCAGCAGCCCCCGGGACAGAAGTAACACTGAAGCTTTCTTT
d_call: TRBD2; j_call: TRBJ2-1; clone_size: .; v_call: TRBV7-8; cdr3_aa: CASRQTSGRTRSNEQFF; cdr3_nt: TGTGCCAGCAGGCAGACTAGCGGGAGAACACGTAGCAATGAGCAGTTCTTC
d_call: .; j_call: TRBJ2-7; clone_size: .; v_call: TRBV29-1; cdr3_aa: CSVSSSGSYGQYF; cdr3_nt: TGCAGCGTTAGTTCGTCTGGCTCCTACGGGCAGTACTTC
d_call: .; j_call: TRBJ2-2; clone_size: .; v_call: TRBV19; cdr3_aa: CASRLNLGGTGELFF; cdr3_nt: TGTGCCAGTAGGCTAAACTTAGGTGGCACCGGGGAGCTGTTTTTT
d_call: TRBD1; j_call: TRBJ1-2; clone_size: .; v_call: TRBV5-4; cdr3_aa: CASSFRDRGNYGYTF; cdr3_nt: TGTGCCAGCAGCTTCCGGGACAGGGGAAACTATGGCTACACCTTC
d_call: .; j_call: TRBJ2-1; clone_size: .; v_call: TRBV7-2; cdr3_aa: CASSPNYNEQFF; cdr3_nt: TGTGCCAGCAGCCCTAACTACAATGAGCAGTTCTTC
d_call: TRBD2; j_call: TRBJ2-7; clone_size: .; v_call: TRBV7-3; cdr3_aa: CASSPSTSGGAYEQYF; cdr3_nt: TGTGCCAGCAGCCCGTCGACTAGCGGGGGAGCCTACGAGCAGTACTTC
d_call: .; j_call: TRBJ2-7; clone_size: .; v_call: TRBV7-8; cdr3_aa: CASSLAAGEQYF; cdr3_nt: TGTGCCAGCAGCTTAGCCGCAGGGGAGCAGTACTTC
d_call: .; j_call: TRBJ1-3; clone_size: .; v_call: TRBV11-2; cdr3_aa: CASSLGAGGTIYF; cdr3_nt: TGTGCCAGCAGCTTGGGGGCCGGAGGCACCATATATTTT
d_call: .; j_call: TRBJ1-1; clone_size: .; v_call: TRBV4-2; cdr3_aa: CASSHPSALNTEAFF; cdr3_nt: TGTGCCAGCAGCCACCCCTCGGCCCTGAACACTGAAGCTTTCTTT
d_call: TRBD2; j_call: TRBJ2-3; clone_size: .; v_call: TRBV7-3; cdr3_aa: CASSLRGGRLADTQYF; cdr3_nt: TGTGCCAGCAGCTTACGCGGCGGGAGGTTGGCAGATACGCAGTATTTT
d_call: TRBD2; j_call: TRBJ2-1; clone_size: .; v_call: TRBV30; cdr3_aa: CAWKQAGGGRVFF; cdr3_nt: TGTGCCTGGAAGCAAGCGGGAGGCGGGAGGGTGTTCTTC
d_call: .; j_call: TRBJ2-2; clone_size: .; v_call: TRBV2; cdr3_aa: CASKGTTNTGELFF; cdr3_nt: TGTGCCAGCAAGGGGACCACTAACACCGGGGAGCTGTTTTTT
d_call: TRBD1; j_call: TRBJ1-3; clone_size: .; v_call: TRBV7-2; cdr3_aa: CASSSRQGLGAGNTIYF; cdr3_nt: TGTGCCAGCAGCTCACGACAGGGATTAGGGGCTGGAAACACCATATATTTT
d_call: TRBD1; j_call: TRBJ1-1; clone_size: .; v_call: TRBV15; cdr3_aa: CATSRATGTGGTEAFF; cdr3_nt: TGTGCCACCAGCAGAGCGACCGGGACAGGGGGCACTGAAGCTTTCTTT
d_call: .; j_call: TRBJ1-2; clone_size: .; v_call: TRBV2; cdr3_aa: CASKQGLANYGYTF; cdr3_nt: TGTGCCAGCAAGCAGGGCTTAGCTAACTATGGCTACACCTTC
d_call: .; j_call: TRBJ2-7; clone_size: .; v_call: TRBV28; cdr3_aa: CASSLYLGQRGNYEQYF; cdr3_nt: TGTGCCAGCAGTTTGTACTTGGGACAACGAGGAAACTACGAGCAGTACTTC
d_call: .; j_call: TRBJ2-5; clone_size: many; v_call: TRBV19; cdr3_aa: CATTPGARRETQYF; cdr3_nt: TGTGCCACCACTCCTGGGGCCCGCCGGGAGACCCAGTACTTC
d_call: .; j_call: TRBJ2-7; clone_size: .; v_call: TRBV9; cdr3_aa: CASSAGQGPYEQYF; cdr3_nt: TGTGCCAGCAGCGCCGGGCAGGGTCCCTACGAGCAGTACTTC
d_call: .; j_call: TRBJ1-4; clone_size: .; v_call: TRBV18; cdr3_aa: CASSPPSMTNEKLFF; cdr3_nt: TGTGCCAGCTCACCACCGTCGATGACTAATGAAAAACTGTTTTTT
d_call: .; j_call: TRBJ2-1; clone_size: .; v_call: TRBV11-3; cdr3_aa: CASSLQLSGEQFF; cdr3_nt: TGTGCCAGCAGCCTACAACTAAGCGGTGAGCAGTTCTTC
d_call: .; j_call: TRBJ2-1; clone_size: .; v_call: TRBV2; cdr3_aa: CASRSRTGYGRYEQFF; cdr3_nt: TGTGCCAGCAGGAGCAGGACCGGTTATGGGCGCTATGAGCAGTTCTTC
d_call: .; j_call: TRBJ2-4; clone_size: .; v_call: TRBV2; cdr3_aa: CASISWQNKNIQYF; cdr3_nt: TGTGCCAGCATATCTTGGCAGAACAAAAACATTCAGTACTTC
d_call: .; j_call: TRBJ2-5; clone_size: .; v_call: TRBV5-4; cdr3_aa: CASSLGRETQYF; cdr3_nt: TGTGCCAGCAGCTTGGGGCGGGAGACCCAGTACTTC
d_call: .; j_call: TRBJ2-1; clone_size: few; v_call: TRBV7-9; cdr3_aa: CASSLGNGEQFF; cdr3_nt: TGTGCCAGCAGCTTAGGGAACGGGGAGCAGTTCTTC
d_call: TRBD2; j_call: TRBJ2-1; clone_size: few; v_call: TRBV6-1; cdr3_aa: CASSELAGGYNEQFF; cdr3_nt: TGTGCCAGCAGTGAACTAGCGGGAGGGTACAATGAGCAGTTCTTC
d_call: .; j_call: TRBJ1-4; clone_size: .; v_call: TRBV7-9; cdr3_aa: CASSPDYEKLFF; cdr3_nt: TGTGCCAGCAGCCCTGATTACGAAAAACTGTTTTTT
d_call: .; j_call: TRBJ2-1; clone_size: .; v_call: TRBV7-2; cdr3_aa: CASSVRAYNEQFF; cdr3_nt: TGTGCCAGCAGCGTCAGGGCCTACAATGAGCAGTTCTTC
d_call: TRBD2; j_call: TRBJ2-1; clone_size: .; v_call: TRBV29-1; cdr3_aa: CSVASGRPYNEQFF; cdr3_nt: TGCAGCGTGGCTAGCGGGAGGCCCTACAATGAGCAGTTCTTC
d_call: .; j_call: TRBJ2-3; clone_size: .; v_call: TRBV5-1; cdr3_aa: CASSLAGNGLTDTQYF; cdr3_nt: TGCGCCAGCAGCTTGGCGGGGAACGGCCTCACAGATACGCAGTATTTT
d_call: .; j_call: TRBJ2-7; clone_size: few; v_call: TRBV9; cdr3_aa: CASSVAPAVSYEQYF; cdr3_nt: TGTGCCAGCAGCGTGGCACCGGCAGTCTCCTACGAGCAGTACTTC
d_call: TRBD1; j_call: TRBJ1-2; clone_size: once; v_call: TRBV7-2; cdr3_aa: CASSLVGQGGYGYTF; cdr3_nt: TGTGCCAGCAGCTTAGTAGGACAGGGTGGCTATGGCTACACCTTC
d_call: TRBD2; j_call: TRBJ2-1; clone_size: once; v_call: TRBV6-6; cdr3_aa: CASTLYGLAGNEQFF; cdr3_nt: TGTGCCAGCACCCTTTACGGACTAGCAGGCAATGAGCAGTTCTTC
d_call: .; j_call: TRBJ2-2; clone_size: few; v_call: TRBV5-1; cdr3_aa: CASSAEGNTGELFF; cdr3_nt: TGCGCCAGCAGCGCCGAGGGGAACACCGGGGAGCTGTTTTTT
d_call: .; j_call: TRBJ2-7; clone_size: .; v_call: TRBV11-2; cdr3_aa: CASSPFTGGPYEQYF; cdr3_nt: TGTGCCAGCAGTCCCTTCACGGGCGGTCCCTACGAGCAGTACTTC
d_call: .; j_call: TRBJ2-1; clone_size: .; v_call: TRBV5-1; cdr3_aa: CASRVVPNEQFF; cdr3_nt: TGCGCCAGCAGGGTGGTCCCAAATGAGCAGTTCTTC
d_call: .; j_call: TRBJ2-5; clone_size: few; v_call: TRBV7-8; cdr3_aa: CASSLEGAGGETQYF; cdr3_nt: TGTGCCAGCAGCTTAGAGGGCGCAGGGGGGGAGACCCAGTACTTC
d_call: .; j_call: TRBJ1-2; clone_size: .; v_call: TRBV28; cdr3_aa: CASSLGRDTGYGYTF; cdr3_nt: TGTGCCAGCAGTTTAGGGAGGGACACCGGCTATGGCTACACCTTC
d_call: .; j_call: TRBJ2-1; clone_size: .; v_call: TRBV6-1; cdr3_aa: CASSDDLTRNEQFF; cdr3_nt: TGTGCCAGCAGTGACGATCTCACCCGCAATGAGCAGTTCTTC
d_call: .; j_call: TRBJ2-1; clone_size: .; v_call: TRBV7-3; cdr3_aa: CASSKGVNEQFF; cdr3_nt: TGTGCCAGCAGCAAAGGGGTAAATGAGCAGTTCTTC
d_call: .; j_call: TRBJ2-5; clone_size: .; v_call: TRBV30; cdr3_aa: CAWEVGQETQYF; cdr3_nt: TGTGCCTGGGAGGTCGGCCAAGAGACCCAGTACTTC
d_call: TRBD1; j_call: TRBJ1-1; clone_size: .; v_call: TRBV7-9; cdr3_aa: CASTRQGGETEAFF; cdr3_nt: TGTGCCAGCACCCGACAGGGGGGGGAGACTGAAGCTTTCTTT
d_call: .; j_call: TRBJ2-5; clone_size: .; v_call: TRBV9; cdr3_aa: CASSGAEETQYF; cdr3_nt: TGTGCCAGCAGCGGAGCGGAAGAGACCCAGTACTTC
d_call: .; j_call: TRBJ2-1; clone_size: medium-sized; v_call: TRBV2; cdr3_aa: CASGRSGILYNEQFF; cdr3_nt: TGTGCCAGCGGACGTAGCGGAATACTCTACAATGAGCAGTTCTTC
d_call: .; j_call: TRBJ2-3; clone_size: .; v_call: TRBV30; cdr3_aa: CAWGGGTTDTQYF; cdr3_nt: TGTGCCTGGGGCGGCGGGACCACAGATACGCAGTATTTT
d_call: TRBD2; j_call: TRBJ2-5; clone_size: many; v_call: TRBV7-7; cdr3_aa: CASSLRSGSETQYF; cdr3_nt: TGTGCCAGCAGCTTAAGGAGCGGGAGTGAGACCCAGTACTTC
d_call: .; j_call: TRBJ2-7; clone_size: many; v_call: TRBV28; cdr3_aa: CASSFEGVFSYEQYF; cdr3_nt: TGTGCCAGCAGTTTTGAGGGGGTTTTCTCCTACGAGCAGTACTTC